The sample holds many counts of the clone carrying this T cell receptor beta chain. The CDR3 has 15 amino acids. Looked up from germline, CDR1 is SGHDT and CDR2 is YYEEEE. Trimming left V 0 bases short and J 0 bases short, with 9 bases between. The record originates from a study of early T cells in non-severe SARS-CoV-2 infection. Overall study context: Sequenced material consisted of bulk RNA (from unsorted whole blood), and chains were unpaired.

Each single cDNA molecule received a unique molecular identifier. TCRdb reprocessed the 5' RACE reads with MiXCR, giving one entry per CDR3 protein. This table holds tens of thousands of distinct CDR3 sequences, approximately 12% found once. The receptor was derived from an adult who was a healthcare worker with PCR-confirmed SARS-CoV-2 infection or an uninfected control (not recorded which). Material: whole blood. The V call is TRBV5-6, the J call TRBJ1-1; D gene uncertain. Written as DNA, the CDR3 is TGTGCCAGCAGCTTGGTCGGACTTTTGAACACTGAAGCTTTCTTT. Encoded protein: CASSLVGLLNTEAFF.